Listed below are T cell receptor beta chains from one sample, sequenced in a study of T cell changes during pregnancy in multiple sclerosis. The data were produced by immunoSEQ multiplex PCR, yet TCRdb's version contains in-frame clones alone and is incomplete. This table holds 25,000 to 35,000 clones, 75% to 90% found once. The specimen was CD4+ T cells from peripheral blood mononuclear cells, collected in the first trimester of pregnancy. The receptors derive from a female donor in good health, enrolled as a control in a pregnancy study. CDR3s include the opening cysteine and the closing phenylalanine or tryptophan. The D gene is left open where the match is weak. Rows give clone size only sometimes, using once, few, many, or a class for an expanded clone.

d_call: TRBD2
clone_size: NA
j_call: TRBJ2-5
v_call: TRBV5-4
cdr3_aa: CASSLGAGGGGETQYF
cdr3_nt: TGTGCCAGCAGCTTAGGGGCGGGAGGCGGCGGAGAGACCCAGTACTTC

d_call: TRBD1
clone_size: NA
j_call: TRBJ2-1
v_call: TRBV4-2
cdr3_aa: CASSQAGTGGYNEQFF
cdr3_nt: TGTGCCAGCAGCCAGGCCGGGACAGGGGGCTACAATGAGCAGTTCTTC

d_call: TRBD1
clone_size: NA
j_call: TRBJ1-2
v_call: TRBV19
cdr3_aa: CASNRDRGNYGYTF
cdr3_nt: TGTGCCAGTAATCGGGACAGGGGCAACTATGGCTACACCTTC

d_call: NA
clone_size: NA
j_call: TRBJ2-3
v_call: TRBV7-2
cdr3_aa: CASSSGQNTKQYF
cdr3_nt: TGTGCCAGCAGCTCCGGACAGAATACTAAGCAGTATTTT

d_call: NA
clone_size: few
j_call: TRBJ2-7
v_call: TRBV6-1
cdr3_aa: CASSEYSEQYF
cdr3_nt: TGTGCCAGCAGTGAATACTCCGAGCAGTACTTC

d_call: NA
clone_size: few
j_call: TRBJ1-1
v_call: TRBV4-1
cdr3_aa: CASSLPGRVATEAFF
cdr3_nt: TGCGCCAGCAGCCTGCCGGGCAGGGTGGCCACTGAAGCTTTCTTT

d_call: TRBD2
clone_size: NA
j_call: TRBJ2-3
v_call: TRBV27
cdr3_aa: CATIRPGLAGGGTDTQYF
cdr3_nt: TGTGCCACCATACGACCGGGACTAGCGGGAGGAGGTACAGATACGCAGTATTTT

d_call: TRBD2
clone_size: NA
j_call: TRBJ2-5
v_call: TRBV28
cdr3_aa: CASSFWSGAETQYF
cdr3_nt: TGTGCCAGCAGTTTTTGGAGCGGGGCGGAGACCCAGTACTTC

d_call: NA
clone_size: NA
j_call: TRBJ1-1
v_call: TRBV28
cdr3_aa: CASTLAGGNTEAFF
cdr3_nt: TGTGCCAGCACCCTCGCGGGGGGGAACACTGAAGCTTTCTTT

d_call: TRBD2
clone_size: NA
j_call: TRBJ2-2
v_call: TRBV6-1
cdr3_aa: CASSELAGGPGELFF
cdr3_nt: TGTGCCAGCAGTGAACTAGCGGGGGGGCCCGGGGAGCTGTTTTTT

d_call: TRBD1
clone_size: NA
j_call: TRBJ2-2
v_call: TRBV7-3
cdr3_aa: CASSLTGGSRTGELFF
cdr3_nt: TGTGCCAGCAGCCTGACAGGGGGCTCGCGTACCGGGGAGCTGTTTTTT

d_call: NA
clone_size: NA
j_call: TRBJ1-6
v_call: TRBV5-1
cdr3_aa: CASTNVGDPSSPLHF
cdr3_nt: TGCGCCAGCACCAACGTAGGGGATCCGAGTTCACCCCTCCACTTT

d_call: TRBD2
clone_size: NA
j_call: TRBJ2-1
v_call: TRBV5-6
cdr3_aa: CASSFWLAGGPGQFF
cdr3_nt: TGTGCCAGCAGCTTCTGGCTAGCGGGAGGGCCCGGGCAGTTCTTC

d_call: NA
clone_size: NA
j_call: TRBJ1-1
v_call: TRBV28
cdr3_aa: CASSLSRGLLNTEAFF
cdr3_nt: TGTGCCAGCAGTTTATCCCGGGGTCTATTGAACACTGAAGCTTTCTTT

d_call: TRBD2
clone_size: NA
j_call: TRBJ2-5
v_call: TRBV14
cdr3_aa: CASGLAGAETQYF
cdr3_nt: TGTGCCAGCGGACTAGCGGGAGCGGAGACCCAGTACTTC

d_call: NA
clone_size: NA
j_call: TRBJ2-7
v_call: TRBV5-6
cdr3_aa: CASSSGRIREQYF
cdr3_nt: TGTGCCAGCAGCTCAGGTAGGATCCGCGAGCAGTACTTC

d_call: TRBD2
clone_size: NA
j_call: TRBJ2-5
v_call: TRBV9
cdr3_aa: CASSVATSGRETQYF
cdr3_nt: TGTGCCAGCAGCGTAGCGACTAGCGGGAGAGAGACCCAGTACTTC

d_call: NA
clone_size: NA
j_call: TRBJ2-5
v_call: TRBV6-6
cdr3_aa: CASSYPQRLGGTQYF
cdr3_nt: TGTGCCAGCAGTTACCCCCAGCGTTTGGGGGGGACCCAGTACTTC

d_call: NA
clone_size: NA
j_call: TRBJ1-2
v_call: TRBV6-1
cdr3_aa: CASRGQNNYGYTF
cdr3_nt: TGTGCCAGCAGGGGACAAAACAACTATGGCTACACCTTC

d_call: NA
clone_size: NA
j_call: TRBJ1-2
v_call: TRBV5-1
cdr3_aa: CASSSTGTYGYTF
cdr3_nt: TGCGCCAGCAGCTCCACAGGGACCTATGGCTACACCTTC

d_call: TRBD1
clone_size: NA
j_call: TRBJ2-2
v_call: TRBV4-1
cdr3_aa: CASSRNGQGAITGELFF
cdr3_nt: TGCGCCAGCAGCCGAAACGGACAGGGGGCGATCACCGGGGAGCTGTTTTTT

d_call: TRBD2
clone_size: NA
j_call: TRBJ2-4
v_call: TRBV11-3
cdr3_aa: CASSLGGENIQYF
cdr3_nt: TGTGCCAGCAGCTTGGGGGGGGAAAACATTCAGTACTTC

d_call: NA
clone_size: NA
j_call: TRBJ1-4
v_call: TRBV27
cdr3_aa: CASRMRINEKLFF
cdr3_nt: TGTGCCAGCAGGATGCGGATAAATGAAAAACTGTTTTTT

d_call: NA
clone_size: NA
j_call: TRBJ2-6
v_call: TRBV5-4
cdr3_aa: CASSSQGANVLTF
cdr3_nt: TGTGCCAGCAGCTCCCAAGGGGCCAACGTCCTGACTTTC

d_call: NA
clone_size: NA
j_call: TRBJ1-1
v_call: TRBV18
cdr3_aa: CASSNRDFRTEAFF
cdr3_nt: TGTGCCAGCTCAAATCGGGATTTCCGAACTGAAGCTTTCTTT

d_call: NA
clone_size: NA
j_call: TRBJ2-7
v_call: TRBV30
cdr3_aa: CAWIVTPTWRGSYEQYF
cdr3_nt: TGTGCCTGGATAGTCACCCCCACTTGGAGGGGCTCCTACGAGCAGTACTTC

d_call: TRBD1
clone_size: NA
j_call: TRBJ2-7
v_call: TRBV25-1
cdr3_aa: CASSVRDRPYEQYF
cdr3_nt: TGTGCCAGCAGTGTCCGGGACAGACCCTACGAGCAGTACTTC

d_call: NA
clone_size: NA
j_call: TRBJ1-1
v_call: TRBV6-5
cdr3_aa: CASSPPGFMNTEAFF
cdr3_nt: TGTGCCAGCAGCCCCCCGGGTTTCATGAACACTGAAGCTTTCTTT

d_call: TRBD1
clone_size: few
j_call: TRBJ2-7
v_call: TRBV4-2
cdr3_aa: CASRTGTGGSYEQYF
cdr3_nt: TGTGCCAGCAGAACCGGGACAGGGGGCTCCTACGAGCAGTACTTC

d_call: NA
clone_size: NA
j_call: TRBJ1-5
v_call: TRBV9
cdr3_aa: CASGASGGQPQHF
cdr3_nt: TGTGCCAGCGGGGCCTCGGGGGGTCAGCCCCAGCATTTT

d_call: TRBD1
clone_size: NA
j_call: TRBJ2-2
v_call: TRBV6-5
cdr3_aa: CASRDRENTGELFF
cdr3_nt: TGTGCCAGCAGAGACAGGGAGAACACCGGGGAGCTGTTTTTT

d_call: NA
clone_size: NA
j_call: TRBJ1-2
v_call: TRBV7-8
cdr3_aa: CASSFREGPSYGYTF
cdr3_nt: TGTGCCAGCAGCTTTAGGGAGGGACCAAGCTATGGCTACACCTTC

d_call: NA
clone_size: NA
j_call: TRBJ2-7
v_call: TRBV7-9
cdr3_aa: CASSRGSYEQYF
cdr3_nt: TGTGCCAGCAGTAGGGGGAGCTACGAGCAGTACTTC

d_call: TRBD1
clone_size: NA
j_call: TRBJ1-6
v_call: TRBV28
cdr3_aa: CASSLGGQGISPLHF
cdr3_nt: TGTGCCAGCAGTTTAGGGGGACAGGGCATTTCACCCCTCCACTTT

d_call: TRBD2
clone_size: NA
j_call: TRBJ2-1
v_call: TRBV4-1
cdr3_aa: CASSQPPGLAGGGNEQFF
cdr3_nt: TGCGCCAGCAGCCAACCCCCGGGACTAGCGGGGGGGGGTAATGAGCAGTTCTTC

d_call: NA
clone_size: NA
j_call: TRBJ1-1
v_call: TRBV18
cdr3_aa: CASLIQGGGTEAFF
cdr3_nt: TGTGCCAGCCTTATACAGGGAGGGGGCACTGAAGCTTTCTTT

d_call: TRBD2
clone_size: NA
j_call: TRBJ2-7
v_call: TRBV4-2
cdr3_aa: CASSQGHPGLAGGLLSYEQYF
cdr3_nt: TGTGCCAGCAGCCAAGGTCATCCGGGACTAGCGGGAGGGCTCCTCTCCTACGAGCAGTACTTC

d_call: NA
clone_size: NA
j_call: TRBJ2-5
v_call: TRBV25-1
cdr3_aa: CASSEADRETQYF
cdr3_nt: TGTGCCAGCAGTGAGGCGGACAGAGAGACCCAGTACTTC

d_call: TRBD2
clone_size: once
j_call: TRBJ2-5
v_call: TRBV7-2
cdr3_aa: CASSLLAGGRGETQYF
cdr3_nt: TGTGCCAGCAGCTTATTAGCGGGAGGGCGGGGGGAGACCCAGTACTTC

d_call: NA
clone_size: NA
j_call: TRBJ1-1
v_call: TRBV6-1
cdr3_aa: CASTALDGAFF
cdr3_nt: TGTGCCAGCACGGCCCTAGACGGGGCTTTCTTT

d_call: TRBD2
clone_size: NA
j_call: TRBJ2-3
v_call: TRBV28
cdr3_aa: CASSSLPGLDKYF
cdr3_nt: TGTGCCAGCAGTTCATTACCGGGACTAGATAAGTATTTT

d_call: TRBD2
clone_size: NA
j_call: TRBJ2-1
v_call: TRBV11-2
cdr3_aa: CASSLLAGNFEQFF
cdr3_nt: TGTGCCAGCAGCTTATTAGCGGGAAACTTCGAGCAGTTCTTC

d_call: NA
clone_size: NA
j_call: TRBJ2-2
v_call: TRBV4-2
cdr3_aa: CASSQAVQNGELFF
cdr3_nt: TGTGCCAGCAGCCAAGCCGTTCAGAACGGGGAGCTGTTTTTT

d_call: NA
clone_size: NA
j_call: TRBJ1-1
v_call: TRBV28
cdr3_aa: CASGGQINTEAFF
cdr3_nt: TGTGCCAGCGGAGGACAGATAAACACTGAAGCTTTCTTT

d_call: NA
clone_size: NA
j_call: TRBJ2-6
v_call: TRBV28
cdr3_aa: CASSLGGTNVLTF
cdr3_nt: TGTGCCAGCAGTTTAGGGGGGACCAACGTCCTGACTTTC

d_call: TRBD2
clone_size: NA
j_call: TRBJ2-1
v_call: TRBV7-6
cdr3_aa: CASSSIPGGSGRAGYNEQFF
cdr3_nt: TGTGCCAGCAGCTCCATCCCCGGGGGTAGCGGGAGGGCCGGGTACAATGAGCAGTTCTTC

d_call: NA
clone_size: NA
j_call: TRBJ1-5
v_call: TRBV21-1
cdr3_aa: CASSLLTGSYSNQPQHF
cdr3_nt: TGTGCCAGCAGCCTTTTGACAGGCTCTTATAGCAATCAGCCCCAGCATTTT

d_call: TRBD1
clone_size: NA
j_call: TRBJ1-2
v_call: TRBV18
cdr3_aa: CASSPQGADGYTF
cdr3_nt: TGTGCCAGCTCACCACAGGGGGCGGATGGCTACACCTTC

d_call: TRBD1
clone_size: NA
j_call: TRBJ1-4
v_call: TRBV4-2
cdr3_aa: CASSPRQGLDEKLFF
cdr3_nt: TGTGCCAGCAGCCCTCGACAGGGGTTGGATGAAAAACTGTTTTTT

d_call: TRBD2
clone_size: NA
j_call: TRBJ2-1
v_call: TRBV5-4
cdr3_aa: CASSPGLAGGGSYNEQFF
cdr3_nt: TGTGCCAGCAGCCCGGGACTAGCGGGGGGAGGGTCCTACAATGAGCAGTTCTTC

d_call: TRBD1
clone_size: NA
j_call: TRBJ2-7
v_call: TRBV28
cdr3_aa: CASRGTGEGTYEQYF
cdr3_nt: TGTGCCAGCAGGGGGACAGGGGAGGGGACCTACGAGCAGTACTTC

d_call: TRBD2
clone_size: NA
j_call: TRBJ2-5
v_call: TRBV9
cdr3_aa: CASSVSPGGQKTQYF
cdr3_nt: TGTGCCAGCAGCGTATCCCCGGGGGGGCAGAAGACCCAGTACTTC

d_call: NA
clone_size: NA
j_call: TRBJ1-5
v_call: TRBV5-6
cdr3_aa: CASGGNSNQPQHF
cdr3_nt: TGTGCCAGCGGAGGTAATAGCAATCAGCCCCAGCATTTT

d_call: NA
clone_size: NA
j_call: TRBJ1-2
v_call: TRBV28
cdr3_aa: CASSLRRGGYTF
cdr3_nt: TGTGCCAGCAGTTTAAGGAGAGGTGGCTACACCTTC

d_call: TRBD1
clone_size: NA
j_call: TRBJ1-1
v_call: TRBV29-1
cdr3_aa: CSVRQGGDTEAFF
cdr3_nt: TGCAGCGTTCGACAGGGGGGGGACACTGAAGCTTTCTTT